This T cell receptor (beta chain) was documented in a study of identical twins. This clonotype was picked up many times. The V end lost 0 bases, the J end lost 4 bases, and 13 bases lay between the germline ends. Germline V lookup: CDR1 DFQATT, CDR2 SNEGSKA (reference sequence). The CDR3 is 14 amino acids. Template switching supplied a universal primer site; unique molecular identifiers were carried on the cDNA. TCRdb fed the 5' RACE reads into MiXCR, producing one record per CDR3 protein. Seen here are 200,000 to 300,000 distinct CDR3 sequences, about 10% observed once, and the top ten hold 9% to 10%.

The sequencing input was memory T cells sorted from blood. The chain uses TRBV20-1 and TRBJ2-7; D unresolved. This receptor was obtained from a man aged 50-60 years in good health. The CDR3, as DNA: TGCAGTGCTAGAGATCGAATAGGGTGGTACGAGCAGTACTTC. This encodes CSARDRIGWYEQYF.